The clone carrying this TCR beta chain was found many times. Antigen specificity is unknown. The sample belongs to a study of molecular identifiers for immune sequencing clone quantification. In preparing bulk TCR libraries, previously described methods and listed TCR primers were used. TCRdb called the PCR reads again in MiXCR, with one record for every CDR3 protein. This sample yields tens of thousands of distinct CDR3 sequences, of which roughly a fifth are seen a single time; 1% to 1.2% belongs to the top ten. Broader study findings: Underestimation of highly expanded clone sizes could arise where identical TCR molecules share a barcode.

Germline CDR1 and CDR2: LNHDA and SQIVND (reference sequence). Trimming pared 5 bases from V and 4 bases from J, leaving 17 bases between. This CDR3 comprises 15 residues. This TCR was sampled from a human donor in good health. Some libraries in this study had Jurkat cell RNA spiked in. The chain carries TRBV19 and TRBJ1-1; weak D call: TRBD1 (5 bases). The sequencing sample was made of naive CD8+ T cells from blood, with Jurkat cell RNA spiked in. Subset denoted: FACS-sorted CD8+CD4-CCR7+CD45RA+ naive T cells. The CDR3 protein is CASSGGTGVPTEAFF. The CDR3 bases are TGTGCCAGTAGTGGCGGGACCGGGGTTCCCACTGAAGCTTTCTTT.